This T cell receptor (beta chain) was sequenced for a study of cytomegalovirus exposure and HLA in healthy donors. Deletions cut 5 bases from V and 4 bases from J, with 17 bases between. Germline CDR1 reads LNHDA; CDR2 reads SQIVND (reference sequence). The CDR3 extends over 15 amino acids. It was healthy bone marrow donors who served as donors. PCR amplification relied on 60 Vbeta primers (plus 13 Jbeta primers). Assay used: immunoSEQ multiplex PCR; TCRdb lists only in-frame clones, some missing. The table includes about 140,000 clones, 82% detected once. The sequence was collected from a man aged 18 to 35 in good health and CMV-seropositive. This chain uses TRBV19 with TRBJ1-1; possibly TRBD1 for D (6 bases). The sequenced sample consisted of PBMCs. The CDR3 sequence is CASSPSQGTGTEAFF. The CDR3 nucleotides read TGTGCCAGTAGTCCCTCTCAGGGGACGGGCACTGAAGCTTTCTTT.